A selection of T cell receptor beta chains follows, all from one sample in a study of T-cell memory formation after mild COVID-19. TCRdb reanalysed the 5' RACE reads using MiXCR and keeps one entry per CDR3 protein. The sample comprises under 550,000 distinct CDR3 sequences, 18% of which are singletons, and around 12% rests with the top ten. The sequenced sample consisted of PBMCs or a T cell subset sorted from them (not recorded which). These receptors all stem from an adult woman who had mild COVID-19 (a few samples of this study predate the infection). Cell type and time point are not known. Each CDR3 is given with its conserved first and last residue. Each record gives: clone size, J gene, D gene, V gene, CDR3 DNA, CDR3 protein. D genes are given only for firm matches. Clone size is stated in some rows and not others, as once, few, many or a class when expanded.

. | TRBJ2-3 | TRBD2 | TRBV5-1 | TGCGCCAGCAGCTTGCGACCTAGCGGGGGGGCCGGAGATACGCAGTATTTT | CASSLRPSGGAGDTQYF
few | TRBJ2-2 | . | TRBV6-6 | TGTGCCAGCAGTTACCAGAGCCCCGGGGAGCTGTTTTTT | CASSYQSPGELFF
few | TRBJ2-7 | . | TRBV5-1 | TGCGCCAGCAGACCCCCTAGTGACTACGAGCAGTACTTC | CASRPPSDYEQYF
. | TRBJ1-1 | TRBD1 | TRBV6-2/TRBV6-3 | TGTGCCAGCAGTCGACAGGGGTGGAACACTGAAGCTTTCTTT | CASSRQGWNTEAFF
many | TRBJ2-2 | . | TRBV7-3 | TGTGCCAGCAGCCCGACCGTTGGCGGGGAGCTGTTTTTT | CASSPTVGGELFF
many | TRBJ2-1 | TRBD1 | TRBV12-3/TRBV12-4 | TGTGCCAGTCGACAGGGGTGGAATGAGCAGTTCTTC | CASRQGWNEQFF
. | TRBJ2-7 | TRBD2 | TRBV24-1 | TGTGCCACCAGTAGGGTAGCGGGAGTCTACGAGCAGTACTTC | CATSRVAGVYEQYF
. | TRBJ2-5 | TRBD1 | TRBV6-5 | TGTGCCAGCACCATGGGACAGGGGGCAACCCAGTACTTC | CASTMGQGATQYF
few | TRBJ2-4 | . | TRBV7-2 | TGTGCCAGCAGCCCGCGGTCCGGGACCACAAACATTCAGTACTTC | CASSPRSGTTNIQYF
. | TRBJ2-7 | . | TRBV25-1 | TGTGCCAGCAAGGGGGGAGACAGTCTAACCTACGAGCAGTACTTC | CASKGGDSLTYEQYF
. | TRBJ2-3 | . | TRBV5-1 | TGCGCCAGCAGCTTCCCCGGAAGGGCAGATACGCAGTATTTT | CASSFPGRADTQYF
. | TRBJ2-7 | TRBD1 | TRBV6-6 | TGTGCCAGCAGTGCCGGGACAGGGGGTACCGAGCAGTACTTC | CASSAGTGGTEQYF
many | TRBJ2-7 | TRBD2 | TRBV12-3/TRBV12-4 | TGTGCCAGCAGGCCCGGGACTAGCTCCTACGAGCAGTACTTC | CASRPGTSSYEQYF
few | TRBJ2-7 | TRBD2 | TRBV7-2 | TGTGCCAGCAGCCCTCCGAGCGGGGCCTACGAGCAGTACTTC | CASSPPSGAYEQYF
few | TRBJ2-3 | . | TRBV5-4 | TGTGCCAGCAGCGGAATAGTGTCTAGCACAGATACGCAGTATTTT | CASSGIVSSTDTQYF
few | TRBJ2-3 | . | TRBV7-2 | TGTGCCAGCAGCCCCCCATCGAAGACGCAGTATTTT | CASSPPSKTQYF
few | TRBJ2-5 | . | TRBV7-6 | TGTGCCAGCAGCTTTGATGGACTTCCGGAGACCCAGTACTTC | CASSFDGLPETQYF
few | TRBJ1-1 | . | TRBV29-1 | TGCAGCGTTGAAGTCGGCCCTGAAGCTTTCTTT | CSVEVGPEAFF
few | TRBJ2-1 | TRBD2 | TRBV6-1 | TGTGCCAGCAGTGATCGACTAGCGGACCAGTTCTTC | CASSDRLADQFF
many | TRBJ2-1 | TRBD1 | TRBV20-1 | TGCAGTGCTTACTCCTCCGGGACAGGGTACAATGAGCAGTTCTTC | CSAYSSGTGYNEQFF
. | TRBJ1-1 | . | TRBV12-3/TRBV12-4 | TGTGCCAGCAGTTTTCGGCGGGGGAAGAACACTGAAGCTTTCTTT | CASSFRRGKNTEAFF
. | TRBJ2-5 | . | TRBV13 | TGTGCCAGCACCACGACAGGAGCGTACCAAGAGACCCAGTACTTC | CASTTTGAYQETQYF
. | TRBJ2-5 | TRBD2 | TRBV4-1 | TGCGCCAGCAGCCCCGGTTCGGGACTAAACCAAGAGACCCAGTACTTC | CASSPGSGLNQETQYF
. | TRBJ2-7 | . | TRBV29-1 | TGCAGCGTGCAGGACAGATCGGGGCTCTACGAGCAGTACTTC | CSVQDRSGLYEQYF
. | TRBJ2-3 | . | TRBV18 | TGTGCCAGCTCACCACTGACGACTAGCACAGATACGCAGTATTTT | CASSPLTTSTDTQYF
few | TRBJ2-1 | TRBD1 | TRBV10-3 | TGTGCCATCAGTGAGGGAGGACAGGGTGTTAACAATGAGCAGTTCTTC | CAISEGGQGVNNEQFF
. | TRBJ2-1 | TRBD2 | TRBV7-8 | TGTGCCAGCAGCTTAACGGCGGGGGGCCCTAATGAGCAGTTCTTC | CASSLTAGGPNEQFF
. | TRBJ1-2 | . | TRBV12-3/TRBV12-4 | TGTGCCAGCAGTCCCCTTCTACGGGGGGGGGACTATGGCTACACCTTC | CASSPLLRGGDYGYTF
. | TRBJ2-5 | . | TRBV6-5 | TGTGCCAGCAGTAAGCAGGAGCAAGAGACCCAGTACTTC | CASSKQEQETQYF
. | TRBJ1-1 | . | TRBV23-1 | TGCGCCAGCAGTCAATCCCCCGTGAACACTGAAGCTTTCTTT | CASSQSPVNTEAFF
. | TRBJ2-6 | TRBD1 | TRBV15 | TGTGCCACCAGCAGAGGGACAGGGTCTGGGGCCAACGTCCTGACTTTC | CATSRGTGSGANVLTF
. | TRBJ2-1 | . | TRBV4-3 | TGCGCCAGCAGCCAAGCCGGGCCGGGGGATGAGCAGTTCTTC | CASSQAGPGDEQFF
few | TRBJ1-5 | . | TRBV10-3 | TGTGCCATCAGTGATTCTGGGTGGGCCCAGCATTTT | CAISDSGWAQHF
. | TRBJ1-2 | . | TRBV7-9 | TGTGCCAGCAGCCCCCTCCGGGCCCCCTATGGCTACACCTTC | CASSPLRAPYGYTF
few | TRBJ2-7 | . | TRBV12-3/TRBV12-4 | TGTGCCAGCAGTGCGAACTTGTGGGAGCAGTACTTC | CASSANLWEQYF
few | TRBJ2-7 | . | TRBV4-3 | TGCGCCAGCAGCCGCAAGGAGGGCCTAGAGTCGTACGAGCAGTACTTC | CASSRKEGLESYEQYF
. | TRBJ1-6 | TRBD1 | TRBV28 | TGTGCCAGCAGTTTGGGAGGGGGCTCTAATTCACCCCTCCACTTT | CASSLGGGSNSPLHF
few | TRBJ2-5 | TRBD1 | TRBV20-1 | TGCAGTGCCAAGGACCATTCGCCGGGACAGGGAAAAGAGACCCAGTACTTC | CSAKDHSPGQGKETQYF
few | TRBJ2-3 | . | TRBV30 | TGTGCCTGGTCGAGGGGCGCAGATACGCAGTATTTT | CAWSRGADTQYF
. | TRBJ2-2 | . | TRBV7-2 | TGTGCCAGCAGCAAAGGACAGACGAACACCGGGGAGCTGTTTTTT | CASSKGQTNTGELFF
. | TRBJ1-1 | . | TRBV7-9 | TGTGCCAGCAGCTCCGGCTCAGCAGCAATGAACACTGAAGCTTTCTTT | CASSSGSAAMNTEAFF
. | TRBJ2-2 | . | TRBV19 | TGTGCCAGTAGTATAGGGCTGAGCGGGGAGCTGTTTTTT | CASSIGLSGELFF
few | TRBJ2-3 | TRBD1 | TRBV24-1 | TGTGCCACCAGTCACCGGTCGAGACTCAGGGGGGATACGCAGTATTTT | CATSHRSRLRGDTQYF
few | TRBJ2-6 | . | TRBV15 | TGTGCCACCAGCATCACCCTATTGGGTTCTGGGGCCAACGTCCTGACTTTC | CATSITLLGSGANVLTF
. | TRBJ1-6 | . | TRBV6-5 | TGTGCCAGCAGTTACGCAGGGGTATCACCCCTCCACTTT | CASSYAGVSPLHF
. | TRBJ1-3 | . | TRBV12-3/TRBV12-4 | TGTGCCAGCAGTCCCTCCGGGGGCGACGGGTACACCATATATTTT | CASSPSGGDGYTIYF
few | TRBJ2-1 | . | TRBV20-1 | TGCAGTGTTGAGGGCCCTTCCTACAATGAGCAGTTCTTC | CSVEGPSYNEQFF
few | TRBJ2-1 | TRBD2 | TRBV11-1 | TGTGCCAGCAGCTCCGCATTTAGCGGGGGGGCCGACAATGAGCAGTTCTTC | CASSSAFSGGADNEQFF
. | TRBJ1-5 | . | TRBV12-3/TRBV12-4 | TGTGCCATCAGTTTAGGAGGGCAACAGCCCCAGCATTTT | CAISLGGQQPQHF
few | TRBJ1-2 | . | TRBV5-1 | TGCGCCAGCAGCTTGACGGCGCTTGAAATTAACTATGGCTACACCTTC | CASSLTALEINYGYTF
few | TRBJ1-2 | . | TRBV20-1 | TGCAGTGCTAGGGCCCAGGCAGGCCCTTCCAAAGGCTACACCTTC | CSARAQAGPSKGYTF
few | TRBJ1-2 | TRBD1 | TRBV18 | TGTGCCAGCTCACTGGGACAGGTATACTATGGCTACACCTTC | CASSLGQVYYGYTF